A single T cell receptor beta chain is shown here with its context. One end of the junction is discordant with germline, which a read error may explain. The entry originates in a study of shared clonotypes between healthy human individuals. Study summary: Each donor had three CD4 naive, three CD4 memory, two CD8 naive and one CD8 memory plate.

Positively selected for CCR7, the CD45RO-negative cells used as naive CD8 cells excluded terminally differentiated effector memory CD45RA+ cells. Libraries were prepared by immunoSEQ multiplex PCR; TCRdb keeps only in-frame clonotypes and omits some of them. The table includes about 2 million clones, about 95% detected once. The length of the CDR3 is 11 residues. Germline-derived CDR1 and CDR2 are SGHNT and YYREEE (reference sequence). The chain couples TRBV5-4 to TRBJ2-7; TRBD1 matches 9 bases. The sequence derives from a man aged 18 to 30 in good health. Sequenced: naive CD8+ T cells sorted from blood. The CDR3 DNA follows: TGTGCCAGCAGCCAGGGACAGGGTGAGGACTTC. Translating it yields CASSQGQGEDF.